Sequencing of this TCR beta chain was carried out in a study of metastatic and nonmetastatic thyroid tumors. Study overall: Patients with malignant and benign thyroid disease provided blood and tumor or nodule tissue, whose repertoires were compared.

All patients reached thyroid surgery having received no treatment beforehand. TCRdb re-processed the PCR reads through MiXCR. Here the sample spans 43,000 or so clones, roughly 4% being singletons. On this clone itself: Its antigen is currently unknown.

This CDR3 has 12 residues. Between the trimmed V and J ends, which lost 2 bases and 9 bases, there was a span of 11 bases. The germline V gene encodes CDR1 MDHEN and CDR2 SYDVKM. Study-wide results and caveats: Reported TCR beta diversity, measured in blood and tumor, was significantly higher for malignant thyroid tumors than for benign nodules.

Material: blood. The chain employs TRBV28 and TRBJ2-7; D is unclear. This sequence originates from a female donor with papillary thyroid cancer or a benign thyroid nodule (not recorded which). Some clones in this sample may be carry-over from other donors' samples. CDR3 sequence: CASSLDERGQYF. In DNA, the CDR3 is TGTGCCAGCAGTTTAGACGAACGAGGGCAGTACTTC.